Presented here are 17 T cell receptor beta chains from one specimen sequenced in a study of cytomegalovirus exposure and HLA in healthy donors. PCR employed 60 Vbeta and 13 Jbeta primers. The data were produced by immunoSEQ multiplex PCR, yet TCRdb's version contains in-frame clones alone and is incomplete. The sample lists nearly 80,000 clones; 60% to 80% were seen once. The sequencing sample was made of PBMCs. The receptors shown here come from a woman aged 40 to 50 in good health and CMV-seropositive.

The chain couples TRBV9 to TRBJ2-3; possible D gene TRBD1, 7 bases. The CDR3 has 17 amino acids. The germline V and J ends were trimmed by 2 bases and 3 bases, with 19 bases remaining between them. Germline CDR1 is SGDLS and CDR2 is YYNGEE. The CDR3 sequence is CASSVGPGSGGTDTQYF. CDR3 in DNA: TGTGCCAGCAGCGTGGGTCCGGGGTCAGGGGGGACAGATACGCAGTATTTT.

This chain links TRBV28 with TRBJ2-3; 12 nucleotides agree with TRBD2. The CDR3 has 15 amino acids. Germline CDR1 reads MDHEN; CDR2 reads SYDVKM. After removal of 6 bases from V and 4 bases from J, the junction contained 5 bases not matched to a gene. The DNA for the CDR3 is TGTGCCAGCAGCTCTAGCGGGGGGGGTGCAGATACGCAGTATTTT. This gives the protein CASSSSGGGADTQYF.

The rearrangement joins TRBV11-2 to TRBJ2-6, with D hard to call. Trimming took 5 bases from V and 3 from J, leaving 5 bases between them. This CDR3 comprises 13 residues. CDR1 and CDR2 (germline): SGHAT, FQNNGV. Here the CDR3 reads CASSHYGANVLTF. As DNA, the CDR3 is TGTGCCAGCAGCCACTATGGGGCCAACGTCCTGACTTTC.

The chain has TRBV6-1 and TRBJ2-5; TRBD2 matches at 8 bases. After removal of 8 bases from V and 3 bases from J, the junction contained 5 bases not matched to a gene. This CDR3 spans 13 amino acids. Germline V CDR1 and CDR2: MNHNS, SASEGT. The CDR3 coding sequence is TGTGCCAGCTCGGGTAGCGGGGAAGAGACCCAGTACTTC. It is translated as CASSGSGEETQYF.

This chain uses TRBV19 with TRBJ2-3; TRBD1 aligns across 7 bases. The junction had 20 bases not matched to a gene; V was cut back by 6 bases and J by 2 bases. The germline V gene has CDR1 LNHDA and CDR2 SQIVND (reference sequence). This CDR3 has 19 amino acids. The CDR3 region is CASRKGAAELRRSTDTQYF. CDR3 in DNA: TGTGCCAGTAGAAAGGGGGCGGCAGAACTACGTAGATCCACAGATACGCAGTATTTT. The variable domain in full, with the rest retrieved from reference TRBV19 and TRBJ2-3, is DGGITQSPKYLFRKEGQNVTLSCEQNLNHDAMYWYRQDPGQGLRLIYYSQIVNDFQKGDIAEGYSVSREKKESFPLTVTSAQKNPTAFYLCASRKGAAELRRSTDTQYFGPGTRLTVL.

The rearrangement links TRBV9 to TRBJ1-2; a weak D match, TRBD1 (6 bases). CDR1 is SGDLS and CDR2 is YYNGEE in the germline V gene. The CDR3 consists of 13 residues. The V gene lost 1 base and the J gene lost 7 bases, with 11 bases spanning the gap. The CDR3 reads CASSVHTGSGYTF. The DNA of the CDR3 is TGTGCCAGCAGCGTACACACAGGGTCTGGCTACACCTTC.

V gene TRBV13 combines with J gene TRBJ2-7; tentatively, D is TRBD1 (5 bases). The germline CDR1 and CDR2 sequences are PRHDT and FYEKMQ (reference sequence). The CDR3 is 13 amino acids. V lost 1 base and J 2 bases, leaving 6 bases between the germline ends. CDR3 residues: CASSLEQAYEQYF. In nucleotides, the CDR3 is TGTGCCAGCAGCTTAGAACAGGCCTACGAGCAGTACTTC. Supplemented by reference TRBV13 and TRBJ2-7, the full variable domain reads AAGVIQSPRHLIKEKRETATLKCYPIPRHDTVYWYQQGPGQDPQFLISFYEKMQSDKGSIPDRFSAQQFSDYHSELNMSSLELGDSALYFCASSLEQAYEQYFGPGTRLTVT.

This chain links TRBV2 with TRBJ1-2; a possible D gene is TRBD1 (5 bases). V was pared by 10 bases and J by 7 bases, with 7 bases between. In germline, CDR1 is SNHLY, CDR2 FYNNEI. The CDR3 consists of 9 residues. The CDR3 DNA sequence: TGTGCCAAAAGGGGTGGCTACACCTTC. Amino acids: CAKRGGYTF.

This clone was counted only a few times. The chain couples TRBV27 to TRBJ2-1; the D gene is possibly TRBD1 (5 bases). Germline V gene data show CDR1 as MNHEY and CDR2 as SMNVEV (reference sequence). Deletions cut 3 bases from V and 8 bases from J, with 17 bases between. The CDR3 consists of 15 residues. CDR3 nucleotides: TGTGCCAGCAGTTTGCGCGGCCAGGGAAGGGATGAGCAGTTCTTC. Translation gives CASSLRGQGRDEQFF.

This clone has just one count. The CDR3 nucleotides read TGTGCCAGCAGCGCCCAGACAGGGGTTACTGAAGCTTTCTTT. As protein: CASSAQTGVTEAFF. This chain joins TRBV9 and TRBJ1-1; 8 nucleotides match TRBD1. Germline loops: CDR1 SGDLS, CDR2 YYNGEE. J gave up 5 bases and V 3 bases, and 6 bases lay outside the gene matches. CDR3 length: 14 residues. The variable domain in full, completed from reference TRBV9 and TRBJ1-1, reads DSGVTQTPKHLITATGQRVTLRCSPRSGDLSVYWYQQSLDQGLQFLIQYYNGEERAKGNILERFSAQQFPDLHSELNLSSLELGDSALYFCASSAQTGVTEAFFGQGTRLTVV.

This chain uses TRBV14 with TRBJ2-7; 10 bases align to TRBD1. The CDR3 is 14 amino acids. V shed 4 bases and J 2 bases; nucleotides not matched to a gene: 2. The germline V gene encodes CDR1 SGHDN and CDR2 FVKESK. CDR3 sequence (DNA): TGTGCCAGCAGCCCCGGGACAGGGGCCTACGAGCAGTACTTC. Translating gives CASSPGTGAYEQYF.

V is TRBV6-5 and J is TRBJ1-1; D gene uncertain. Germline CDR1 and CDR2: MNHEY and SVGAGI. Trimming took off 2 bases at V and 4 bases at J, with 14 bases between the two ends. The CDR3 spans 15 residues. CDR3 protein: CASSYVRGSGTEAFF. In DNA, the CDR3 is TGTGCCAGCAGTTACGTCCGGGGATCTGGCACTGAAGCTTTCTTT.

In its sample, this clone was seen a few times. This sample also contains other DNA sequences that code for the same CDR3. This sequence joins TRBV14 and TRBJ1-6; a weak D match, TRBD1 (5 bases). The CDR3 is made up of 14 amino acids. The germline CDR1 and CDR2 sequences are SGHDN and FVKESK. Trimming shortened V by 0 bases and J by 10 bases, and 10 bases separated the two germline ends. The CDR3 region has the DNA TGTGCCAGCAGCCAAGAAAGGGGTCGATCACCCCTCCACTTT. It translates to CASSQERGRSPLHF.

The chain joins TRBV30 to TRBJ2-7; 12 bases line up with TRBD2. The CDR3 loop spans 19 amino acids. V dropped 2 bases and J dropped 6; count of bases not matched to a gene: 20. CDR1 is GTSNPN, CDR2 SVGIG, per germline (reference sequence). CDR3 in amino acids: CAWSPLTSGGFSLSSEQYF. CDR3 in DNA: TGTGCCTGGAGTCCCCTAACTAGCGGGGGGTTCTCCCTCTCGTCCGAGCAGTACTTC.

The genes are TRBV5-1 and TRBJ2-1; TRBD2 aligns across 9 bases. V was clipped by 4 bases and J by 6 bases; unmatched bases: 11. There are 16 residues in the CDR3. In germline, CDR1 is SGHRS, CDR2 YFSETQ. CDR3 region: CASSPMTGTSSNEQFF. In DNA form, the CDR3 reads TGCGCCAGCAGCCCGATGACCGGGACTAGCAGCAATGAGCAGTTCTTC.

This chain links TRBV2 with TRBJ1-4; 8 nucleotides match TRBD1. The junction had 4 bases not matched to a gene; V was cut back by 6 bases and J by 4 bases. The CDR3 length is 14 residues. CDR1 is SNHLY, CDR2 FYNNEI, per germline. DNA for the CDR3: TGTGCCAGCAGACCGACAGGGGTTAATGAAAAACTGTTTTTT. Translation: CASRPTGVNEKLFF.

The chain links TRBV2 to TRBJ2-1; D is possibly TRBD2 (5 bases). This CDR3 is 13 amino acids long. V was trimmed by 11 bases and J by 0 bases, leaving 11 bases between them. Germline CDR1 and CDR2: SNHLY and FYNNEI. CDR3 loop: CALRADSYNEQFF. The CDR3 DNA is TGTGCCCTCAGAGCGGACTCCTACAATGAGCAGTTCTTC.